Listed below are T cell receptor beta chains from one sample, sequenced in a study of T cells in Graves' hyperthyroidism and ophthalmopathy. TCRdb passed the multiplex PCR reads through MiXCR, listing each CDR3 protein once. The sample lists some 350,000 distinct CDR3 sequences, approximately 25% occurring once. The specimen was blood. The receptors come from a man in his forties or fifties with Graves' hyperthyroidism. Both conserved end residues are part of each CDR3. A D gene is named only where the DNA matches it firmly. A row's size may be missing; if present it is once, few, many or a size class.

>-|few|TRBJ2-7|11|TRBV5-8
TGTGCCAGCAGCTCGATGTACGAGCAGTACTTC
CASSSMYEQYF
>-|few|TRBJ2-1|12|TRBV19
TGTGCCAGTAGTCTTAGTAATCGTGAGCAGTTCTTC
CASSLSNREQFF
>TRBD2|many|TRBJ2-1|14|TRBV27
TGTGCCAGTACTTTGACTAGCGAGGACGATGAGCAGTTCTTC
CASTLTSEDDEQFF
>-|-|TRBJ2-1|14|TRBV25-1
TGTGCCAGCGCTGTCCTACAGGGAAAGGATGAGCAGTTCTTC
CASAVLQGKDEQFF
>TRBD1|-|TRBJ1-4|15|TRBV12-3/TRBV12-4
TGTGCCAGCAGTTTAACGGACAGGGAGAATGAAAAACTGTTTTTT
CASSLTDRENEKLFF
>-|few|TRBJ2-7|11|TRBV2
TGTGCCAGCAGGGGGGGCATTGGGCAGTACTTC
CASRGGIGQYF
>TRBD1|-|TRBJ1-2|15|TRBV7-9
TGTGCCAGCAGCTTAGGCACCCAGGGGGACTATGGCTACACCTTC
CASSLGTQGDYGYTF
>-|many|TRBJ2-1|15|TRBV7-2
TGTGCCAGCAGCCTAGCCGGGACAACCTACAATGAGCAGTTCTTC
CASSLAGTTYNEQFF
>-|-|TRBJ2-1|14|TRBV2
TGTGCCAGCAGAGAGAACGCAGGGGGGGCTGAGCAGTTCTTC
CASRENAGGAEQFF
>TRBD2|few|TRBJ2-4|17|TRBV11-3
TGTGCCAGCAGCTTTCAGCTAGCGGGAGGAGGTAGAAACATTCAGTACTTC
CASSFQLAGGGRNIQYF
>-|-|TRBJ1-2|13|TRBV6-1
TGTGCCAGCAGTAACCCCCCCTCCGGGAGCTACACCTTC
CASSNPPSGSYTF
>TRBD1|many|TRBJ1-5|15|TRBV28
TGTGCCAGCAGTTTACAGGGGGCAAGCAATCAGCCCCAGCATTTT
CASSLQGASNQPQHF
>TRBD1|few|TRBJ2-5|14|TRBV2
TGTGCCAGCACCACCGGACAGGCCCAAGAGACCCAGTACTTC
CASTTGQAQETQYF
>-|few|TRBJ2-1|15|TRBV20-1
TGCAGTGCTAGAGGCGAACTAGGGGTGGGGAATGAGCAGTTCTTC
CSARGELGVGNEQFF
>-|-|TRBJ2-1|16|TRBV7-9
TGTGCCAGCCTAAGCCCAGAGGCCAGGGACTACAATGAGCAGTTCTTC
CASLSPEARDYNEQFF
>-|-|TRBJ1-5|13|TRBV19
TGTGCCAGTAGCGACAGATACAATCAGCCCCAGCATTTT
CASSDRYNQPQHF
>TRBD2|many|TRBJ2-7|13|TRBV18
TGTGCCAGCTCACTTAGCGGGGGCTACGAGCAGTACTTC
CASSLSGGYEQYF
>TRBD2|-|TRBJ2-7|14|TRBV9
TGTGCCAGCAGCGAGGGACTAGCGGGCTACGAGCAGTACTTC
CASSEGLAGYEQYF
>-|-|TRBJ2-7|15|TRBV11-3
TGTGCCAGCAGCCCCCCCGGGCGGAGCTCCTACGAGCAGTACTTC
CASSPPGRSSYEQYF
>TRBD2|-|TRBJ2-1|14|TRBV10-2
TGCGCCAGCTGCGGGACTAGCGGGAGTAAGGAGCAGTTCTTC
CASCGTSGSKEQFF
>-|-|TRBJ1-2|12|TRBV28
TGTGCCAGCAGCCCCCCCACTAACATCTACACCTTC
CASSPPTNIYTF
>TRBD1|-|TRBJ2-1|16|TRBV20-1
TGCAGTGCTAGACCGGGACAGGTTCCGATTTACAATGAGCAGTTCTTC
CSARPGQVPIYNEQFF
>-|few|TRBJ2-1|14|TRBV12-3/TRBV12-4
TGTGCCAGCAGTTTTAGAACGGCCTACAATGAGCAGTTCTTC
CASSFRTAYNEQFF
>-|few|TRBJ2-7|15|TRBV29-1
TGCAGCGTTGAAGATTCCAGAGGGCCCAACTACGAGCAGTACTTC
CSVEDSRGPNYEQYF
>TRBD2|few|TRBJ2-5|16|TRBV20-1
TGCAGTGCTAGGCCAGGACTAGCGGGAAATCAAGAGACCCAGTACTTC
CSARPGLAGNQETQYF
>TRBD2|many|TRBJ2-3|15|TRBV7-8
TGTGCCAGCAGCCCATCTAGCGGGAGGACAGATACGCAGTATTTT
CASSPSSGRTDTQYF
>-|-|TRBJ2-2|15|TRBV19
TGTGCCAGTAATACCCCAGGCAGGAACACCGGGGAGCTGTTTTTT
CASNTPGRNTGELFF
>-|few|TRBJ1-1|13|TRBV6-2/TRBV6-3
TGTGCCAGCATCGGCCTGAGGCGCACTGAAGCTTTCTTT
CASIGLRRTEAFF
>-|-|TRBJ1-2|12|TRBV20-1
TGCAGTGCTAGTGTGGGGGGGTATGGCTACACCTTC
CSASVGGYGYTF
>-|-|TRBJ2-2|14|TRBV6-1
TGTGCCAGCATTGGGAGCCTAGGGACCGGGGAGCTGTTTTTT
CASIGSLGTGELFF
>-|many|TRBJ1-1|14|TRBV6-1
TGTGCCAGCTCTATGGGGGTAGGAGATAAAGAAGCTTTCTTT
CASSMGVGDKEAFF